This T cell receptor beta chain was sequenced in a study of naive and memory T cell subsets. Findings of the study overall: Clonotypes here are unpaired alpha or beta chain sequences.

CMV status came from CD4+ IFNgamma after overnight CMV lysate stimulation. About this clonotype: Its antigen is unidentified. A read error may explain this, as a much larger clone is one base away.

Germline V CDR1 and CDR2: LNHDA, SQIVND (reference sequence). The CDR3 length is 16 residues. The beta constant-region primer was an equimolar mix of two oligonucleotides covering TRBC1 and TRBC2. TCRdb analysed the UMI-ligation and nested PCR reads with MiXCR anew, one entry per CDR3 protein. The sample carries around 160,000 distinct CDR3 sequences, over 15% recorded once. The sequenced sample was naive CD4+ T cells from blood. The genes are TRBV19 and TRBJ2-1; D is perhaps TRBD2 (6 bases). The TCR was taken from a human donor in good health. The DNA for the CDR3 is TGTGCCAGTAGTTCCCAGAGTAGCGGCACGAGAAATGAGCGGTTCTTC. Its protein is CASSSQSSGTRNERFF.